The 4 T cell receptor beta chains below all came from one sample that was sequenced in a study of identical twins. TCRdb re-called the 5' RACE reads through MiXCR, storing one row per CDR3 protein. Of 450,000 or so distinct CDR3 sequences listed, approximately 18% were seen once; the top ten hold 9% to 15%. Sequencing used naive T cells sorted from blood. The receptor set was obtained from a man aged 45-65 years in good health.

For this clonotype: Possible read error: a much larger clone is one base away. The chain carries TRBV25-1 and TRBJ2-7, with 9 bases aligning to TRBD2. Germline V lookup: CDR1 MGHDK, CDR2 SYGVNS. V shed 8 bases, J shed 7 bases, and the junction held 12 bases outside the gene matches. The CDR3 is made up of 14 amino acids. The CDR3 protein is CASCAAGGSSEQYF. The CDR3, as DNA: TGTGCCAGCTGTGCAGCGGGAGGATCGAGTGAGCAGTACTTC.

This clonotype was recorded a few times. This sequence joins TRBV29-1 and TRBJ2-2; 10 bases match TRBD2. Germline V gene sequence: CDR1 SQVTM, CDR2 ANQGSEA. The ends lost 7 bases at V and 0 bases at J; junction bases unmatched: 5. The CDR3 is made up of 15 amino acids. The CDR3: CSALAGGANTGELFF. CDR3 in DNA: TGCAGCGCCTTAGCGGGAGGCGCGAACACCGGGGAGCTGTTTTTT.

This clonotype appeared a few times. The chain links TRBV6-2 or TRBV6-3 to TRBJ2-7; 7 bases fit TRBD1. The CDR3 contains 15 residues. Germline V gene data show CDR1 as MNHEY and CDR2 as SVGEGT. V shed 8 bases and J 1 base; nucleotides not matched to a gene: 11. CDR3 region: CASRPNRDRSYEQYF. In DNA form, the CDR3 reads TGTGCCAGCCGCCCGAACCGGGACAGATCCTACGAGCAGTACTTC.

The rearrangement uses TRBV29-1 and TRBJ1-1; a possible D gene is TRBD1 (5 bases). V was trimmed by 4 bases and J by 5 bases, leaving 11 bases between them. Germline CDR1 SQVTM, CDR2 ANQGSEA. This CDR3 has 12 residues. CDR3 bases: TGCAGCGTTGCCCAGGGAGGTACTGAAGCTTTCTTT. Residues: CSVAQGGTEAFF.